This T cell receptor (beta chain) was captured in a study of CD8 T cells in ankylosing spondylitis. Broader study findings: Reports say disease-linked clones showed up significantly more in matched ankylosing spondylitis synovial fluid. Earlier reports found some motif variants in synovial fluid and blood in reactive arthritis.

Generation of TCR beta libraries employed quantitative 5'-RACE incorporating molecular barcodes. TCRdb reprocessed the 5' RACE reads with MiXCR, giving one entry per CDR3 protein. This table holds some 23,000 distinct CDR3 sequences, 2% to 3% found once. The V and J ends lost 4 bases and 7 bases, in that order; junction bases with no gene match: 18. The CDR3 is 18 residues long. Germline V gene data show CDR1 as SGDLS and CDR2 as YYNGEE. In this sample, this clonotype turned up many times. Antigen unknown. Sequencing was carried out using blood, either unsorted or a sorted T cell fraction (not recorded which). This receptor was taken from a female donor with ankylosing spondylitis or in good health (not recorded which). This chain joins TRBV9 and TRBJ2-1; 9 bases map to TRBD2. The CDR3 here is CASSPIRSGTSLNNEQFF. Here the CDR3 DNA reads TGTGCCAGCAGCCCGATCCGGTCCGGGACTAGCCTAAATAATGAGCAGTTCTTC.